The rows below give T cell receptor beta chains drawn from one sample of a study of identifying expanded T cells in peripheral blood. Only in-frame clones appear in the TCRdb table, and some are missing; sequencing was by immunoSEQ multiplex PCR. The sample lists around 130,000 clones, 75% to 90% occurring once. The sample comprised blood. These receptors came from a person between 18 and 75 years old in good health. The CDR3 runs from the conserved cysteine through the conserved F or W. Fields, in order: clone size, J gene, D gene, V gene, CDR3 protein, CDR3 DNA. A D gene is named only where the DNA matches it firmly. Rows may omit the clone size; those that give it use once, few, many or a size class.

>-|TRBJ1-5|TRBD1|TRBV7-2
CASSSQGYNQPQHF
TGTGCCAGCAGCTCACAGGGGTACAATCAGCCCCAGCATTTT
>-|TRBJ2-7|TRBD1|TRBV19
CASSPDRDVSEQYF
TGTGCCAGTAGCCCGGACAGGGACGTCTCCGAGCAGTACTTC
>-|TRBJ2-7|-|TRBV19
CASSHEGSYEQYF
TGTGCCAGTAGTCACGAGGGATCGTACGAGCAGTACTTC
>-|TRBJ1-5|TRBD1|TRBV10-3
CAISAGTGAIQPQHF
TGTGCCATCAGCGCCGGGACAGGGGCCATCCAGCCCCAGCATTTT
>-|TRBJ2-5|-|TRBV11-2
CASRLQETQYF
TGTGCCAGCAGACTCCAAGAGACCCAGTACTTC
>-|TRBJ1-1|-|TRBV7-2
CASSPLRAWAFF
TGTGCCAGCAGCCCCCTAAGGGCGTGGGCTTTCTTT
>once|TRBJ2-6|TRBD1|TRBV5-1
CASSFPDRGISSGANVLTF
TGCGCCAGCAGCTTTCCCGACAGGGGGATTAGCTCTGGGGCCAACGTCCTGACTTTC
>-|TRBJ1-5|-|TRBV2
CASSDGMRGVSNQPQHF
TGTGCCAGCAGTGACGGTATGAGAGGGGTTAGCAATCAGCCCCAGCATTTT
>-|TRBJ1-3|-|TRBV4-3
CASSQETNSGNTIYF
TGCGCCAGCAGCCAAGAAACTAACTCTGGAAACACCATATATTTT
>-|TRBJ2-6|-|TRBV25-1
CASSDTGRVSSGANVLTF
TGTGCCAGCAGTGATACGGGCCGGGTCAGCTCTGGGGCCAACGTCCTGACTTTC
>few|TRBJ2-1|TRBD2|TRBV10-2
CASGLSGGNEQFF
TGCGCCAGCGGCCTTAGCGGGGGCAATGAGCAGTTCTTC
>-|TRBJ1-6|-|TRBV28
CASSLGPSSPLHF
TGTGCCAGCAGTTTAGGGCCCTCCTCGCCCCTCCACTTT
>few|TRBJ2-4|-|TRBV19
CASSINPKNIQYF
TGTGCCAGTAGTATAAACCCCAAAAACATTCAGTACTTC
>-|TRBJ1-1|-|TRBV9
CASSRGATMGTEAFF
TGTGCCAGCAGCAGGGGGGCCACGATGGGCACTGAAGCTTTCTTT
>-|TRBJ1-1|-|TRBV29-1
CSSYGNTEAFF
TGCAGCTCCTACGGGAACACTGAAGCTTTCTTT
>-|TRBJ2-1|TRBD2|TRBV5-4
CASSFLDGGGDEQFF
TGTGCCAGCAGCTTTTTGGACGGGGGAGGGGATGAGCAGTTCTTC
>few|TRBJ2-1|TRBD1|TRBV6-1
CASRNRGTYNEQFF
TGTGCCAGCAGGAACAGGGGTACCTACAATGAGCAGTTCTTC
>few|TRBJ1-1|-|TRBV12-5
CASGDSLMNTEAFF
TGTGCTAGTGGCGACAGCCTTATGAACACTGAAGCTTTCTTT
>-|TRBJ2-7|-|TRBV28
CASSPGPGYEQYF
TGTGCCAGCAGTCCAGGACCGGGCTACGAGCAGTACTTC
>-|TRBJ1-1|-|TRBV29-1
CSVEQGWAEAFF
TGCAGCGTTGAACAGGGATGGGCTGAAGCTTTCTTT